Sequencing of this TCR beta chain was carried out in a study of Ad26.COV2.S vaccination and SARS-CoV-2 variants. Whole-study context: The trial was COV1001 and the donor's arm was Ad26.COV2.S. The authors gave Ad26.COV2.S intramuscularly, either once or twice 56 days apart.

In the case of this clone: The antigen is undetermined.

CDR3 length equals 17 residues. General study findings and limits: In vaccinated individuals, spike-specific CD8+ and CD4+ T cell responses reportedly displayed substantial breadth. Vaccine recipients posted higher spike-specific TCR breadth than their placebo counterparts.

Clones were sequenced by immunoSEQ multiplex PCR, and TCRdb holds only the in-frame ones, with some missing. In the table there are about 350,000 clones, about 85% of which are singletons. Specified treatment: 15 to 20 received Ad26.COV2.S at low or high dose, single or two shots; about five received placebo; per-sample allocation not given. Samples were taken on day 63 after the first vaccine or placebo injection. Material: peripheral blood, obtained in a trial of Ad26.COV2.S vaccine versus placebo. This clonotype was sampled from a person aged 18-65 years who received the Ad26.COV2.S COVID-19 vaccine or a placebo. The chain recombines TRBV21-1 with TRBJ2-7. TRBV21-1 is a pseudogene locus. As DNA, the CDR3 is TGTGCCAGCAGCAAAGACATGGGTCGGCTGAGCTCCTACGAGCAGTACTTC. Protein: CASSKDMGRLSSYEQYF.